One sample yielded the 15 T cell receptor beta chains listed below, sequenced in a study of cytomegalovirus exposure and HLA in healthy donors. Both 60 Vbeta primers and 13 Jbeta primers went into the PCR. The data were produced by immunoSEQ multiplex PCR, yet TCRdb's version contains in-frame clones alone and is incomplete. The sample holds about 120,000 clones, approximately 8% seen once. The sample consisted of PBMCs. Receptors originate from a woman aged 35 to 49 in good health and CMV-seropositive.

This clone was observed a handful of times. The V gene is TRBV7-8, the J gene TRBJ2-6; maybe TRBD2 (5 bases). The germline V gene encodes CDR1 SGHVS and CDR2 FQNEAQ. The CDR3 extends over 15 amino acids. V shed 4 bases and J shed 1 base, with 8 bases lying between them. CDR3 sequence: CASSSGGSGANVLTF. For the CDR3, the DNA is TGTGCCAGCAGCTCCGGAGGTTCTGGGGCCAACGTCCTGACTTTC.

V usage is TRBV7-2 and J usage is TRBJ2-1, with D tentatively TRBD2 (6 bases). This CDR3 is built from 15 residues. Germline V gene sequence: CDR1 SGHTA, CDR2 FQGNSA. V lost 5 bases and J lost 4, with 15 bases in between. The CDR3 nucleotides are TGTGCCAGCAGCGGGACTGGCGGAACATACAATGAGCAGTTCTTC. Translated, it gives CASSGTGGTYNEQFF.

The chain recombines TRBV18 with TRBJ2-1; D is possibly TRBD2 (5 bases). This CDR3 has 12 amino acids. Germline V gives CDR1 KGHSH, CDR2 LQKENI. Trimming shortened V by 4 bases and J by 8 bases, and 9 bases separated the two germline ends. CDR3 nucleotide sequence: TGTGCCAGCTCACAAGAGGGTTATGAGCAGTTCTTC. Its protein product is CASSQEGYEQFF.

This chain joins TRBV10-1 and TRBJ1-1, with 8 bases that match TRBD1. Germline CDR1 WNHNN, CDR2 SYGVQD (reference sequence). CDR3 size: 14 residues. With 6 bases clipped from V and 1 base from J, the junction kept 4 bases outside the gene matches. Written as DNA, the CDR3 is TGCGCCAGCAGGGAGGACAGGGAGAACACTGAAGCTTTCTTT. It yields the protein CASREDRENTEAFF.

This clone occurred a few times. The CDR3, as DNA: TGTGCCAGCAGCCCGGGTGGGGAGAATTCACCCCTCCACTTT. This encodes CASSPGGENSPLHF. The chain uses TRBV28 and TRBJ1-6; no definite D call. Germline V lookup: CDR1 MDHEN, CDR2 SYDVKM. The CDR3 covers 14 residues. V lost 6 bases, J lost 7 bases, and 13 bases lay in between. Combining the CDR3 with reference TRBV28 and TRBJ1-6 gives the whole variable domain DVKVTQSSRYLVKRTGEKVFLECVQDMDHENMFWYRQDPGLGLRLIYFSYDVKMKEKGDIPEGYSVSREKKERFSLILESASTNQTSMYLCASSPGGENSPLHFGNGTRLTVT.

This clone appeared many times. V gene TRBV5-1 combines with J gene TRBJ2-7; 10 bases are shared with TRBD2. Trimming cost V 5 bases and J 6 bases; bases outside gene matches: 5. This CDR3 contains 13 residues. Germline loops: CDR1 SGHRS, CDR2 YFSETQ. The CDR3 spells CASSLGTSAEQYF. In nucleotides, the CDR3 is TGCGCCAGCAGTCTCGGGACTAGCGCCGAGCAGTACTTC.

V usage is TRBV7-9 and J usage is TRBJ2-5; TRBD1 is a possible D gene (5 bases). The closer fit of TRBJ2-7 to the DNA end suggests the J call may be wrong. CDR1 and CDR2 (germline): SEHNR, FQNEAQ (reference sequence). The CDR3 runs to 14 residues. CDR3 DNA sequence: TGTGCCAGCCTACAGCAGGACAACTCCTACGAGCAGTACTTC. Translated: CASLQQDNSYEQYF.

There are a few counts of this clone. The V call is TRBV5-1, the J call TRBJ2-1; the D is unclear. Germline V CDR1 and CDR2: SGHRS, YFSETQ. The CDR3 sequence is 12 residues long. Trimming left V 0 bases short and J 7 bases short, with 5 bases between. In DNA form, the CDR3 reads TGCGCCAGCAGCTTGGCCCGGAATGAGCAGTTCTTC. As protein: CASSLARNEQFF. Combining the CDR3 with reference TRBV5-1 and TRBJ2-1 gives the whole variable domain KAGVTQTPRYLIKTRGQQVTLSCSPISGHRSVSWYQQTPGQGLQFLFEYFSETQRNKGNFPGRFSGRQFSNSRSEMNVSTLELGDSALYLCASSLARNEQFFGPGTRLTVL.

This clone occurred a few times. The V and J genes are TRBV5-8 and TRBJ1-5; 8 positions agree with TRBD1. CDR1 and CDR2 (germline): SGHTS, YDEGEE. This CDR3 has 16 residues. V lost 4 bases and J lost 5; bases outside the gene matches: 11. In DNA form, the CDR3 reads TGTGCCAGCAGCCCCCGCGGTGGACAGGGTGATCAGCCCCAGCATTTT. As protein: CASSPRGGQGDQPQHF.

Turning to this clone: Mismatch with germline at one junction end may stem from a read error. CDR3 bases: TGTGCCAGCAGTGAATCCAATAGCGGAGTTAGCACAGATACGCAGTGTTTT. This sequence encodes CASSESNSGVSTDTQCF. This chain joins TRBV2 and TRBJ2-3, with a tentative D call TRBD2 (6 bases). CDR1 and CDR2 from the germline V gene are SNHLY and FYNNEI. The CDR3 has 17 amino acids.

This clone was seen more than once but under ten times. The chain joins TRBV29-1 to TRBJ1-1; no definite D call. The CDR3 covers 11 residues. The V gene's germline CDR1 is SQVTM and CDR2 ANQGSEA. The V end was cut by 3 bases, the J end by 6 bases, with 8 bases between. CDR3 region: CSVEAGPEAFF. Written as DNA, the CDR3 is TGCAGCGTTGAGGCTGGGCCTGAAGCTTTCTTT. The whole variable domain, remainder taken from reference TRBV29-1 and TRBJ1-1, is SAVISQKPSRDICQRGTSLTIQCQVDSQVTMMFWYRQQPGQSLTLIATANQGSEATYESGFVIDKFPISRPNLTFSTLTVSNMSPEDSSIYLCSVEAGPEAFFGQGTRLTVV.

The sample holds a few counts of this clone. This chain uses TRBV7-8 with TRBJ2-1; the match to TRBD2 covers 12 bases. This CDR3 has 14 amino acids. The V gene end was trimmed by 8 bases and the J gene end by 4 bases; junction bases not matched to a gene: 3. Per germline, CDR1 SGHVS and CDR2 FQNEAQ. The CDR3 DNA sequence: TGTGCCAGCTCGACTAGCGGGGGTTACAATGAGCAGTTCTTC. Translation: CASSTSGGYNEQFF.

V is TRBV7-2 and J is TRBJ1-2; 8 bases align to TRBD1. Unmatched junction bases numbered 5, after V lost 2 bases and J lost 6 bases. Germline assignment: CDR1 SGHTA and CDR2 FQGNSA. The CDR3 spans 14 residues. CDR3 region: CASSLNRGGDGYTF. The CDR3 DNA reads as TGTGCCAGCAGCTTAAACAGGGGGGGCGATGGCTACACCTTC.

The genes are TRBV30 and TRBJ2-3; D unresolved. V gave up 0 bases and J gave up 4 bases, with 8 bases separating them. Germline CDR1 and CDR2: GTSNPN and SVGIG (reference sequence). There are 13 residues in the CDR3. CDR3 nucleotide sequence: TGTGCCTGGAGTGTACTTGGGCCAGATACGCAGTATTTT. Its protein product is CAWSVLGPDTQYF.

The genes are TRBV2 and TRBJ1-2; maybe TRBD1 (5 bases). The V and J ends lost 5 bases and 2 bases respectively, with 12 bases between them. Per the germline V gene, CDR1 is SNHLY and CDR2 is FYNNEI. CDR3 size: 14 residues. The CDR3, as DNA: TGTGCCAGCAGTAAGGACATGTCGAACTATGGCTACACCTTC. Amino acid sequence: CASSKDMSNYGYTF.